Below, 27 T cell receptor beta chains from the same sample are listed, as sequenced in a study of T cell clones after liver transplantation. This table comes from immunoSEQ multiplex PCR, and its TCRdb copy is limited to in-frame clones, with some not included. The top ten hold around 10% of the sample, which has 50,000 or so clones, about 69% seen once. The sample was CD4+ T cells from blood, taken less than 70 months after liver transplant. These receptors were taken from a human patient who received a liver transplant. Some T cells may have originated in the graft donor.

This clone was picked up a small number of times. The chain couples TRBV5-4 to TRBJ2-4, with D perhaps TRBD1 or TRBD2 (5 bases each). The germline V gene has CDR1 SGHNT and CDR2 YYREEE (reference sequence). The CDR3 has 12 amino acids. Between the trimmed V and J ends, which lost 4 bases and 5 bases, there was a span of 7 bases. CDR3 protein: CASSMGENIQYF. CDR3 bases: TGTGCCAGCAGCATGGGGGAAAACATTCAGTACTTC.

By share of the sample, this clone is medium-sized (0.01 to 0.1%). CDR3: CASSQEASREGTQYF. As DNA, the CDR3 is TGCGCCAGCAGCCAAGAGGCGTCGAGGGAGGGTACGCAGTATTTT. The rearrangement joins TRBV4-1 to TRBJ2-3, with TRBD2 matching 7 bases. The germline CDR1 and CDR2 sequences are MGHRA and YSYEKL. The CDR3 spans 15 residues. V gave up 0 bases and J gave up 8 bases; unmatched junction bases: 8.

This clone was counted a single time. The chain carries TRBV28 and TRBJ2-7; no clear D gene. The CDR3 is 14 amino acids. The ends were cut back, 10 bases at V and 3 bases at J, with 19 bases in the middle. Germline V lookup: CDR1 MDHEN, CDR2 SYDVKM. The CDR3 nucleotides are TGTGCCACCGAAAACCGGGTGTCAAACTACGAGCAGTACTTC. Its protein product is CATENRVSNYEQYF. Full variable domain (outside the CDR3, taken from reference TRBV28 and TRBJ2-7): DVKVTQSSRYLVKRTGEKVFLECVQDMDHENMFWYRQDPGLGLRLIYFSYDVKMKEKGDIPEGYSVSREKKERFSLILESASTNQTSMYLCATENRVSNYEQYFGPGTRLTVT.

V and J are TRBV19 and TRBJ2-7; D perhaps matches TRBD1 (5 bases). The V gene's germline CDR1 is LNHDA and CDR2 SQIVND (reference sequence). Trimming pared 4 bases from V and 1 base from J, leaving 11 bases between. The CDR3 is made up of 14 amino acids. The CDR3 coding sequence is TGTGCCAGTAGTACCCCAGCAGGGTCCTACGAGCAGTACTTC. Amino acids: CASSTPAGSYEQYF.

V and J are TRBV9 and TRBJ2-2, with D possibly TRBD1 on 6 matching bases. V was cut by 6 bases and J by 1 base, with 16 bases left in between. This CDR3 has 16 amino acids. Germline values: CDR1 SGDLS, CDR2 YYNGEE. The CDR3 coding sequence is TGTGCCAGCACCATGACCGGGACATTGAACACCGGGGAGCTGTTTTTT. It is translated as CASTMTGTLNTGELFF. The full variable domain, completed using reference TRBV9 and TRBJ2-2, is DSGVTQTPKHLITATGQRVTLRCSPRSGDLSVYWYQQSLDQGLQFLIQYYNGEERAKGNILERFSAQQFPDLHSELNLSSLELGDSALYFCASTMTGTLNTGELFFGEGSRLTVL.

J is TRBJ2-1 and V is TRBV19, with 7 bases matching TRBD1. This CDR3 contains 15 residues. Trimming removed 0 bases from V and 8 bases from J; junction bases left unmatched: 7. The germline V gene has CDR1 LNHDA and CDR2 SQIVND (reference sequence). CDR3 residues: CASSIEQGLRDEQFF. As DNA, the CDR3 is TGTGCCAGTAGTATAGAACAGGGGCTGCGGGATGAGCAGTTCTTC.

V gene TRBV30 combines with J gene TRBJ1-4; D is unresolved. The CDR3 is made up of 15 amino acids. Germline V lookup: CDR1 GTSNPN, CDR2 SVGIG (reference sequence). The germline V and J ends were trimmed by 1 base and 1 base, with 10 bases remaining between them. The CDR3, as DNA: TGTGCCTGGAGTGCACAGACCGGAACTAATGAAAAACTGTTTTTT. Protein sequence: CAWSAQTGTNEKLFF.

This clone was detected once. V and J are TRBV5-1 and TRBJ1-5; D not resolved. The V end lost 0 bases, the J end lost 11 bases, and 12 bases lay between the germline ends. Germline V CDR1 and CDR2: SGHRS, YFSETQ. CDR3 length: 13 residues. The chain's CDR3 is CASSLAGGLAQHF. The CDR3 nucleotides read TGCGCCAGCAGCTTGGCAGGAGGGTTAGCCCAGCATTTT.

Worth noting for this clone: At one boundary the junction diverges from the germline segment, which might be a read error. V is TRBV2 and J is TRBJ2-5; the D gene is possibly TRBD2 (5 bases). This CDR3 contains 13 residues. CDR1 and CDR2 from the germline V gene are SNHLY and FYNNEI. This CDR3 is CANSLEVQETQYF. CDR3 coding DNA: TGTGCCAACAGTCTGGAGGTCCAAGAGACCCAGTACTTC.

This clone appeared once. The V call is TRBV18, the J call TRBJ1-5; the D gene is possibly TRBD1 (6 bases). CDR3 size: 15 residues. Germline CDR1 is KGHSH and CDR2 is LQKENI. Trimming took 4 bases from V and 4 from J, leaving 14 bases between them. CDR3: CASSQTGQGNQPQHF. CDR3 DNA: TGTGCCAGCTCACAAACAGGGCAAGGGAATCAGCCCCAGCATTTT.

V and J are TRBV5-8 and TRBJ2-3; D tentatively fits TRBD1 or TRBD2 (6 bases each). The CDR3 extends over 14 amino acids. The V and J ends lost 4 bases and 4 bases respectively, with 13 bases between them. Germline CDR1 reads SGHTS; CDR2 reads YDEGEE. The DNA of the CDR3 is TGTGCCAGCAGCGAGGGGGGAGGCGCAGATACGCAGTATTTT. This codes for CASSEGGGADTQYF.

The CDR3 sequence: CASSVAASTYNSPLHF. The CDR3 nucleotides are TGTGCCAGCAGCGTAGCGGCAAGCACCTATAATTCACCCCTCCACTTT. The chain has TRBV9 and TRBJ1-6; D gene ambiguous. The CDR3 loop spans 16 amino acids. Germline CDR1 is SGDLS and CDR2 is YYNGEE. Trimming took off 0 bases at V and 2 bases at J, with 9 bases between the two ends.

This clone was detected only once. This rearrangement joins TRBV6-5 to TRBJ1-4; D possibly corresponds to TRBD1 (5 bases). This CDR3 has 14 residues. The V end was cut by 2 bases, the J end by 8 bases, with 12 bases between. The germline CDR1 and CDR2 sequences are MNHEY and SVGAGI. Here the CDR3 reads CASSYGKGREKLFF. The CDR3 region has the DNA TGTGCCAGCAGTTACGGGAAGGGGAGGGAAAAACTGTTTTTT.

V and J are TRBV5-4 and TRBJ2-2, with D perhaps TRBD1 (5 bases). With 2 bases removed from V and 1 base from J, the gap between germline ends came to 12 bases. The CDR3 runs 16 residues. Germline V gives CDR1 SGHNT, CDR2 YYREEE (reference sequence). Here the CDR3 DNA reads TGTGCCAGCAGCTTCGAAAGGGGTGAGAACACCGGGGAGCTGTTTTTT. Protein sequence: CASSFERGENTGELFF.

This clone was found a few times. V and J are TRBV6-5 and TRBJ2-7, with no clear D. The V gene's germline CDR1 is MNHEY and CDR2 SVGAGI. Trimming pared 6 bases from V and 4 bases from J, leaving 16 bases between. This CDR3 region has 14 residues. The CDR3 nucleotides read TGTGCCAGCAGCGTTCAGATACTAATGTACGAGCAGTACTTC. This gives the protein CASSVQILMYEQYF.

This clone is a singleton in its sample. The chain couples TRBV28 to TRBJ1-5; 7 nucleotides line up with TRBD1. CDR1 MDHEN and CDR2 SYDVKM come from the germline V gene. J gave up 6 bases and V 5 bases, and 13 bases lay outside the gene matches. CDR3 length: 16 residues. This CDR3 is CASSPTGSGRIQPQHF. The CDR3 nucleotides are TGTGCCAGCAGTCCGACAGGGTCAGGGCGGATTCAGCCCCAGCATTTT. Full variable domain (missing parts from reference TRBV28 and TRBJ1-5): DVKVTQSSRYLVKRTGEKVFLECVQDMDHENMFWYRQDPGLGLRLIYFSYDVKMKEKGDIPEGYSVSREKKERFSLILESASTNQTSMYLCASSPTGSGRIQPQHFGDGTRLSIL.

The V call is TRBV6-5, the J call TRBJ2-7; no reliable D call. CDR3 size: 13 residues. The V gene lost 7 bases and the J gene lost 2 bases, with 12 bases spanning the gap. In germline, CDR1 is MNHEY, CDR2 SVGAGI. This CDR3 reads CASKYGRAYEQYF. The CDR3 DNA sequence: TGTGCCAGCAAATATGGCAGAGCCTACGAGCAGTACTTC.

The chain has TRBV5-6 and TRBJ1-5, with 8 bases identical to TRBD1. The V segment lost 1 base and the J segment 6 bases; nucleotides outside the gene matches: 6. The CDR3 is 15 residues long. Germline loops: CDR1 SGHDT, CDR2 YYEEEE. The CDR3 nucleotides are TGTGCCAGCAGCTTGTCCGGACAGGGTCGTCAGCCCCAGCATTTT. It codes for CASSLSGQGRQPQHF.

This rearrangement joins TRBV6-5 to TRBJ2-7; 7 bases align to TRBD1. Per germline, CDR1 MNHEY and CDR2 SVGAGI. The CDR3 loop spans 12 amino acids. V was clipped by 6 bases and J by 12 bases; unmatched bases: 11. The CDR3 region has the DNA TGTGCCAGCAGCCGACAGGGTGACAAGTGGTACTTC. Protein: CASSRQGDKWYF.

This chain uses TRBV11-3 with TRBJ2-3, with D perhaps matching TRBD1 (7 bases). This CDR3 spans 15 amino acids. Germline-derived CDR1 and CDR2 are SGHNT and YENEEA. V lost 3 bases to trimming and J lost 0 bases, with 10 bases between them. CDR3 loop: CASSLEGASTDTQYF. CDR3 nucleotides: TGTGCCAGCAGCTTGGAGGGGGCCAGCACAGATACGCAGTATTTT.

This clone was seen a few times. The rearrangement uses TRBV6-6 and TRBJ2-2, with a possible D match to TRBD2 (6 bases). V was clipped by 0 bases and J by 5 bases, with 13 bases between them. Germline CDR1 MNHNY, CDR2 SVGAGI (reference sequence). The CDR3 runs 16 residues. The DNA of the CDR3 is TGTGCCAGCAGTTACTCGATGGGAGGAAAGACCGGGGAGCTGTTTTTT. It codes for CASSYSMGGKTGELFF.

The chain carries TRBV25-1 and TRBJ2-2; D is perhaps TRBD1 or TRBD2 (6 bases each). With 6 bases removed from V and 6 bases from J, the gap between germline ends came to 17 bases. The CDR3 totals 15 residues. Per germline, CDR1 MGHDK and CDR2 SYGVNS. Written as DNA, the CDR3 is TGTGCCAGCAGCGTGGGAGACAGGAGGGCCGGGGAGCTGTTTTTT. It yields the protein CASSVGDRRAGELFF. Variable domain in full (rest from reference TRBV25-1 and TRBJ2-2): EADIYQTPRYLVIGTGKKITLECSQTMGHDKMYWYQQDPGMELHLIHYSYGVNSTEKGDLSSESTVSRIRTEHFPLTLESARPSHTSQYLCASSVGDRRAGELFFGEGSRLTVL.

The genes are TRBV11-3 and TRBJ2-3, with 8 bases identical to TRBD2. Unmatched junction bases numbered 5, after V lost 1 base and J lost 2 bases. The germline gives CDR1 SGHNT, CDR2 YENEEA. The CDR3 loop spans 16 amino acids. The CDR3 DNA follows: TGTGCCAGCAGCTTAGGACTAGCGCCCTACACAGATACGCAGTATTTT. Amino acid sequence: CASSLGLAPYTDTQYF.

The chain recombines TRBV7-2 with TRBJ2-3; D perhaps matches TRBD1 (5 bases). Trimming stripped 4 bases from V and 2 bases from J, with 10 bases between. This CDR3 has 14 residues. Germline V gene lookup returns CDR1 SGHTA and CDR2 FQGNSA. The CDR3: CASSSQQATDTQYF. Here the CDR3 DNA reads TGTGCCAGCAGCTCGCAACAGGCCACAGATACGCAGTATTTT.

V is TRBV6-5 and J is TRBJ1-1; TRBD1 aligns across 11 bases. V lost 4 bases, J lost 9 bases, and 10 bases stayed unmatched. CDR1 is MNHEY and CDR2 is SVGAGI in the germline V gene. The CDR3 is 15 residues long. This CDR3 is CASSFGGQGGFQAFF. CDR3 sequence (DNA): TGTGCCAGCAGTTTTGGGGGACAGGGGGGATTTCAAGCTTTCTTT.

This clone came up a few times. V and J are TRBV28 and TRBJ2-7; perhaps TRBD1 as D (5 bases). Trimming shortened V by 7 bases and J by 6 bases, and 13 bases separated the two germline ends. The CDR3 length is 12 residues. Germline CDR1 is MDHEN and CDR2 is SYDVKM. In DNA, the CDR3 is TGTGCCAGCACAACAGGTTTCGGCGAGCAGTACTTC. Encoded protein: CASTTGFGEQYF.

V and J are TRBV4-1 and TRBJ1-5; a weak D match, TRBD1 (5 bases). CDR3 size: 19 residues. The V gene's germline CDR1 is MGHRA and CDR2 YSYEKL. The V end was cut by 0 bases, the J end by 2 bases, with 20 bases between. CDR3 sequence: CASSQDWMKRGHRNQPQHF. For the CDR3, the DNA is TGCGCCAGCAGCCAAGATTGGATGAAGAGGGGCCACCGCAATCAGCCCCAGCATTTT.